This T cell receptor (beta chain) was identified during a study of T-cell memory formation after mild COVID-19. TCRdb fed the 5' RACE reads into MiXCR, producing one record per CDR3 protein. This sample has about 440,000 distinct CDR3 sequences, with 20% found just once. Points from the study as a whole: Shrinking CD4+ clones resided mostly in CM and EM, and CD8+ ones in EMRA.

On this clonotype itself: What it recognizes is unknown.

This sequence originates from an adult woman who had mild COVID-19 (a few samples of this study predate the infection). Cell type and time point are not known. The sequencing sample was made of PBMCs or a T cell subset sorted from them (not recorded which).

In DNA, the CDR3 is TGCAGTGCTAGAGGCAAGGGGACTGAAGCTTTCTTT. As protein: CSARGKGTEAFF. The chain carries TRBV20-1 and TRBJ1-1; a weak D match, TRBD1 (5 bases). The CDR3 runs 12 residues. V was clipped by 1 base and J by 5 bases, with 8 bases between them. CDR1 is DFQATT, CDR2 SNEGSKA, per germline (reference sequence).